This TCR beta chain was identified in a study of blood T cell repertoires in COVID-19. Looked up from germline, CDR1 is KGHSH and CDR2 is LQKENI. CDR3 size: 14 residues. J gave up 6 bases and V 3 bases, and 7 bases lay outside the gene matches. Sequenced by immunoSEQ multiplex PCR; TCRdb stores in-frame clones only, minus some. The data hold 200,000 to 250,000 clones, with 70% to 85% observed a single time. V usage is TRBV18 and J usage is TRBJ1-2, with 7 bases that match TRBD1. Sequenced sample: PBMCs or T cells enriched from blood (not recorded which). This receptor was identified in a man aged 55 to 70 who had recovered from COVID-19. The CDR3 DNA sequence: TGTGCCAGCTCACCGGCCAGGGGGGAGGATGGCTACACCTTC. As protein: CASSPARGEDGYTF.